This TCR beta chain was captured by sequencing in a study of graft-versus-host responses after intestinal transplantation. Findings of the study overall: GvH clonotypes were identified within recipient marrow, with a subset emerging first in ileum or blood.

Comment on this clone: Its specificity is unknown.

V lost 2 bases to trimming and J lost 10 bases; unmatched junction nucleotides: 14. Germline lookup yields CDR1 SGHTA and CDR2 FQGTGA. The CDR3 covers 17 residues. Measured with immunoSEQ multiplex PCR; TCRdb has only the in-frame clones, and not every one. The repertoire holds 100,000 to 120,000 clones, with roughly 93% as singletons. This TCR was sampled from a human donor who received an intestinal transplant. This material consisted of unstimulated CD8+ T cells sorted from spleen or lymph node cells, taken before intestinal transplant. The chain couples TRBV7-3 to TRBJ2-1; 10 positions agree with TRBD2. CDR3 sequence (DNA): TGTGCCAGCAGCTTAGTCCCCGAGGTAGCGGGGGGAGGGGAGCAGTTCTTC. Protein sequence: CASSLVPEVAGGGEQFF. Full variable domain (remainder filled in from reference TRBV7-3 and TRBJ2-1): GAGVSQTPSNKVTEKGKYVELRCDPISGHTALYWYRQSLGQGPEFLIYFQGTGAADDSGLPNDRFFAVRPEGSVSTLKIQRTERGDSAVYLCASSLVPEVAGGGEQFFGPGTRLTVL.